Here is one T cell receptor beta chain with its context. Germline assignment: CDR1 MNHEY and CDR2 SMNVEV (reference sequence). This CDR3 region has 14 residues. The germline V and J ends were trimmed by 4 bases and 6 bases, with 15 bases remaining between them. These data originate in a study of blood T cell repertoires in COVID-19. Study summary: T cells, B-cell-depleted T cells, or PBMCs supplied cDNA or gDNA.

The authors' processing: Reference gene primers were amplified, and this amplification served to estimate nucleated cell counts. Libraries were prepared by immunoSEQ multiplex PCR; TCRdb keeps only in-frame clonotypes and omits some of them. The DNA was the basis for D and trimming; V, J and clone size are from that table. Among tens of thousands of clones listed, about 87% were seen once. The chain combines TRBV27 with TRBJ1-2; no clear D. Input material: peripheral blood. The TCR sequence derives from a man older than 75 with acute or convalescent COVID-19. CDR3 residues: CASSSGSSKHGYTF. The CDR3, as DNA: TGTGCCAGCAGTTCGGGGTCCTCCAAGCATGGCTACACCTTC.